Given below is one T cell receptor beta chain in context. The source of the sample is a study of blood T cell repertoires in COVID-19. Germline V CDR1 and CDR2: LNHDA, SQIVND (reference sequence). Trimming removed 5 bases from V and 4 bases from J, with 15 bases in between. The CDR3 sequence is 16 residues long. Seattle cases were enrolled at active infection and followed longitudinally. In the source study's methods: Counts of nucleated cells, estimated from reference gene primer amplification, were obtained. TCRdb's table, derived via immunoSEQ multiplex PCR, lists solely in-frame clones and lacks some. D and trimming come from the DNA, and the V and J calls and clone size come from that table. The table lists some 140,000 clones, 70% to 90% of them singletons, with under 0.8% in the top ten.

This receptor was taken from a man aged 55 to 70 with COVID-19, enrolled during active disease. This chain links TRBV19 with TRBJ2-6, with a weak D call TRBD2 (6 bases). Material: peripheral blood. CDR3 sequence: CASSGGQGSGANVLTF. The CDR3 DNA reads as TGTGCCAGTAGTGGAGGGCAGGGCTCCGGGGCCAACGTCCTGACTTTC.